Below are 24 T cell receptor beta chains sequenced from a single sample in a study of beta chain features in type 1 diabetes. Reverse transcribing all isolated RNA meant expressed TCRB transcripts were sequenced. The data were produced by immunoSEQ multiplex PCR, yet TCRdb's version contains in-frame clones alone and is incomplete. The table lists 350,000 to 450,000 clones, less than 15% of them singletons, with about 0.018% in the top ten. Sequencing was performed on naive CD4+ T cells from blood. The source of these receptors is a woman aged 18-29 years in good health.

The rearrangement uses TRBV11-2 and TRBJ2-5, with 13 bases aligning to TRBD2. The length of the CDR3 is 15 residues. Looked up from germline, CDR1 is SGHAT and CDR2 is FQNNGV. The J segment lost 7 bases and the V segment lost 5 bases, leaving 7 bases of the junction unmatched. CDR3 nucleotides: TGTGCCAGCAGCCCAGGACTAGCGGGAGTGGGGACCCAGTACTTC. It codes for CASSPGLAGVGTQYF.

J is TRBJ1-4 and V is TRBV25-1, with D unresolved. This CDR3 spans 13 amino acids. Trimming removed 4 bases at V and 5 bases at J, with 8 bases between. The germline CDR1 and CDR2 sequences are MGHDK and SYGVNS. CDR3 nucleotides: TGTGCCAGCAGTGTGTGGGCGAATGAAAAACTGTTTTTT. Its protein is CASSVWANEKLFF.

The chain links TRBV30 to TRBJ2-2; TRBD1 matches 7 bases. With 4 bases clipped from V and 6 bases from J, the junction kept 8 bases outside the gene matches. Per germline, CDR1 GTSNPN and CDR2 SVGIG (reference sequence). CDR3 size: 14 residues. CDR3 coding DNA: TGTGCCTGGATCCCCCTCACAGGGGCCGGGGAGCTGTTTTTT. Protein sequence: CAWIPLTGAGELFF.

The chain couples TRBV19 to TRBJ2-1, with 9 bases that match TRBD1. The V gene end was trimmed by 7 bases and the J gene end by 0 bases; junction bases not matched to a gene: 10. CDR3 length: 17 residues. Germline loops: CDR1 LNHDA, CDR2 SQIVND (reference sequence). The CDR3 nucleotides are TGTGCCAGTAAGGAGGGACAGGGTAAAACCTCCTACAATGAGCAGTTCTTC. Protein product: CASKEGQGKTSYNEQFF.

V gene TRBV5-1 combines with J gene TRBJ2-1, with D possibly TRBD1 on 6 matching bases. V lost 2 bases and J 2 bases, leaving 11 bases between the germline ends. Germline-derived CDR1 and CDR2 are SGHRS and YFSETQ. CDR3 size: 15 residues. In DNA form, the CDR3 reads TGCGCCAGCAGCTTAGGGGGAGTTCCCTACAATGAGCAGTTCTTC. It specifies CASSLGGVPYNEQFF.

This clone was seen a handful of times. The chain uses TRBV2 and TRBJ2-7; D unclear. The CDR3 has 11 residues. Germline CDR1 SNHLY, CDR2 FYNNEI. V dropped 4 bases and J dropped 6 bases, with 7 bases sitting between them. CDR3 in amino acids: CASSGVSEQYF. In DNA, the CDR3 is TGTGCCAGCAGTGGAGTCTCCGAGCAGTACTTC. Full variable domain (rest looked up from reference TRBV2 and TRBJ2-7): EPEVTQTPSHQVTQMGQEVILRCVPISNHLYFYWYRQILGQKVEFLVSFYNNEISEKSEIFDDQFSVERPDGSNFTLKIRSTKLEDSAMYFCASSGVSEQYFGPGTRLTVT.

The chain employs TRBV5-6 and TRBJ1-1; perhaps TRBD1 as D (6 bases). Germline values: CDR1 SGHDT, CDR2 YYEEEE. This CDR3 is built from 15 residues. The V end lost 1 base, the J end lost 6 bases, and 16 bases lay between the germline ends. CDR3 residues: CASSLRGGVRSEAFF. The CDR3 nucleotides are TGTGCCAGCAGCTTGAGGGGGGGTGTACGGTCTGAAGCTTTCTTT.

This clone occurred a few times. The gene calls are TRBV18 and TRBJ2-7; 10 bases align to TRBD2. In germline, CDR1 is KGHSH, CDR2 LQKENI. The CDR3 extends over 14 amino acids. The V segment lost 2 bases and the J segment 3 bases; nucleotides outside the gene matches: 1. CDR3 bases: TGTGCCAGCTCACCAACTAGCGGGGACTACGAGCAGTACTTC. This sequence encodes CASSPTSGDYEQYF.

This clone was counted only a few times. This chain connects TRBV5-4 to TRBJ2-4; D not certain. The germline V and J ends were trimmed by 0 bases and 0 bases, with 7 bases remaining between them. This CDR3 contains 15 residues. Germline V lookup: CDR1 SGHNT, CDR2 YYREEE (reference sequence). CDR3 sequence reads: CASSLGSVAKNIQYF. The CDR3 bases are TGTGCCAGCAGCTTGGGGAGTGTAGCCAAAAACATTCAGTACTTC.

This clone was observed a few times. The V call is TRBV2, the J call TRBJ2-1; 11 nucleotides match TRBD2. The V segment lost 0 bases and the J segment 7 bases; nucleotides outside the gene matches: 5. The CDR3 sequence is 16 residues long. From germline, CDR1 is SNHLY and CDR2 FYNNEI. As DNA, the CDR3 is TGTGCCAGCAGTGAAGCGAGGACTAGCGGGTCGAATGAGCAGTTCTTC. Its translation: CASSEARTSGSNEQFF.

The chain is built from TRBV7-6 and TRBJ2-5; 10 bases align to TRBD2. The CDR3 totals 14 residues. The trim removed 9 bases at V and 5 bases at J, leaving 9 bases unmatched. Germline lookup yields CDR1 SGHVS and CDR2 FNYEAQ. The CDR3 region has the DNA TGTGCCAGTTTTAATAGCGGGAGGACTGAGACCCAGTACTTC. As protein: CASFNSGRTETQYF.

In this sample, this clone turned up a few times. The chain employs TRBV5-1 and TRBJ2-1, with 14 bases matching TRBD2. CDR3 size: 15 residues. After removal of 5 bases from V and 9 bases from J, the junction contained 7 bases not matched to a gene. Germline lookup yields CDR1 SGHRS and CDR2 YFSETQ. The CDR3 spells CASRPGTSGSGEQFF. CDR3 DNA sequence: TGCGCCAGCAGGCCCGGGACTAGCGGGAGTGGTGAGCAGTTCTTC.

This CDR3 reads CASSVVSSSGELFF. DNA of the CDR3: TGTGCCAGCAGCGTAGTCTCTAGCAGTGGGGAGCTGTTTTTT. The chain joins TRBV9 to TRBJ2-2, with TRBD2 as a possible D gene (5 bases). Germline V gene data show CDR1 as SGDLS and CDR2 as YYNGEE. The CDR3 spans 14 residues. With 0 bases removed from V and 8 bases from J, the gap between germline ends came to 11 bases.

This clone was seen a handful of times. The chain employs TRBV12-5 and TRBJ2-1; D not resolved. The germline gives CDR1 LGHNT, CDR2 FRNRAP. The CDR3 is 13 amino acids. V shed 1 base and J shed 5 bases, with 6 bases lying between them. The CDR3 protein is CASGLAPNNEQFF. As DNA, the CDR3 is TGTGCTAGTGGTTTGGCCCCAAACAATGAGCAGTTCTTC.

This clone has a handful of counts. The V call is TRBV5-1, the J call TRBJ2-3, with a tentative D call TRBD2 (5 bases). Trimming shortened V by 9 bases and J by 3 bases, and 14 bases separated the two germline ends. Germline V gene data show CDR1 as SGHRS and CDR2 as YFSETQ. The length of the CDR3 is 13 residues. The CDR3: CATREAITDTQYF. CDR3 nucleotide sequence: TGCGCCACCCGGGAAGCGATTACAGATACGCAGTATTTT.

The J gene is TRBJ2-1, the V gene TRBV7-2, with 7 bases that match TRBD2. This CDR3 comprises 16 residues. Germline CDR1 reads SGHTA; CDR2 reads FQGNSA. V dropped 6 bases and J dropped 0; count of bases not matched to a gene: 8. The CDR3 sequence: CASRHSGLSSYNEQFF. CDR3 DNA sequence: TGTGCCAGCAGACATAGCGGGCTAAGCTCCTACAATGAGCAGTTCTTC.

The table lists this clone with a few counts. This chain joins TRBV2 and TRBJ2-2; D gene ambiguous. The CDR3 has 13 residues. The V end was cut by 4 bases, the J end by 8 bases, with 11 bases between. Germline V gives CDR1 SNHLY, CDR2 FYNNEI. The CDR3 bases are TGTGCCAGCAGTGTGTATGTGGCAGGGGAGCTGTTTTTT. This gives the protein CASSVYVAGELFF.

The rearrangement joins TRBV7-2 to TRBJ2-7; D perhaps matches TRBD1 (5 bases). The V gene's germline CDR1 is SGHTA and CDR2 FQGNSA. The CDR3 runs to 13 residues. Trimming removed 3 bases at V and 2 bases at J, with 8 bases between. CDR3 DNA sequence: TGTGCCAGCAGCTTTTCAGGGACCTACGAGCAGTACTTC. Protein: CASSFSGTYEQYF.

Only a few counts were recorded for this clone. The chain employs TRBV29-1 and TRBJ2-7; 10 nucleotides match TRBD1. Germline assignment: CDR1 SQVTM and CDR2 ANQGSEA. The CDR3 runs to 14 residues. J gave up 3 bases and V 6 bases, and 8 bases lay outside the gene matches. This CDR3 is CSVERDRGNYEQYF. CDR3 nucleotides: TGCAGCGTGGAGAGGGACAGGGGAAACTACGAGCAGTACTTC.

This chain joins TRBV6-1 and TRBJ1-5; D is unclear. V was trimmed by 6 bases and J by 8 bases, leaving 8 bases between them. This CDR3 has 11 amino acids. From germline, CDR1 is MNHNS and CDR2 SASEGT. In DNA form, the CDR3 reads TGTGCCAGCAGGGCCCGTGAGCCCCAGCATTTT. Translating gives CASRAREPQHF.

This clone was counted only a few times. The chain couples TRBV4-1 to TRBJ2-7; 10 bases are a match to TRBD1. With 4 bases clipped from V and 2 bases from J, the junction kept 5 bases outside the gene matches. Germline V lookup: CDR1 MGHRA, CDR2 YSYEKL. The CDR3 runs 15 residues. In DNA form, the CDR3 reads TGCGCCAGCAGCCGGGGGACAGGGGACACCTACGAGCAGTACTTC. It encodes CASSRGTGDTYEQYF.

The chain employs TRBV27 and TRBJ2-1; D unresolved. Deletions cut 3 bases from V and 10 bases from J, with 10 bases between. CDR1 and CDR2 from the germline V gene are MNHEY and SMNVEV (reference sequence). The CDR3 is 12 residues long. This chain's CDR3 is CASSFSLREQFF. As DNA, the CDR3 is TGTGCCAGCAGTTTTAGCCTGAGGGAGCAGTTCTTC.

The V call is TRBV13, the J call TRBJ2-6, with a tentative D call TRBD2 (5 bases). Looked up from germline, CDR1 is PRHDT and CDR2 is FYEKMQ (reference sequence). This CDR3 comprises 17 residues. Trimming stripped 0 bases from V and 0 bases from J, with 9 bases between. The CDR3 here is CASSLGRGSSGANVLTF. Here the CDR3 DNA reads TGTGCCAGCAGCTTAGGCCGGGGAAGCTCTGGGGCCAACGTCCTGACTTTC.

The rearrangement uses TRBV5-6 and TRBJ2-1; 8 nucleotides line up with TRBD2. Germline lookup yields CDR1 SGHDT and CDR2 YYEEEE. The CDR3 extends over 16 amino acids. The J segment lost 6 bases and the V segment lost 1 base, leaving 9 bases of the junction unmatched. The CDR3 here is CASSLRWSGRGNEQFF. CDR3 coding DNA: TGTGCCAGCAGCTTGCGTTGGAGCGGGAGAGGCAATGAGCAGTTCTTC.